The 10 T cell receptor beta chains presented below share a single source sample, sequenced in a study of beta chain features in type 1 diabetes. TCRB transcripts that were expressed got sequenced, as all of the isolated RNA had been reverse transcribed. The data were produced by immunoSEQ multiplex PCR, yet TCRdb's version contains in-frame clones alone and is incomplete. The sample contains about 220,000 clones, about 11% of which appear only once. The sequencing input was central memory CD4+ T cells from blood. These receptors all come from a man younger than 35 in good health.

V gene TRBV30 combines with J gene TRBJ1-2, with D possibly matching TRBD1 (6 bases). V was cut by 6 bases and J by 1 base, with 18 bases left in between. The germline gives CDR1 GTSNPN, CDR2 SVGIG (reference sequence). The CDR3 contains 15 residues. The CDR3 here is CACRGIGRNNYGYTF. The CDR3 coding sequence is TGTGCCTGTAGGGGGATAGGACGCAATAACTATGGCTACACCTTC.

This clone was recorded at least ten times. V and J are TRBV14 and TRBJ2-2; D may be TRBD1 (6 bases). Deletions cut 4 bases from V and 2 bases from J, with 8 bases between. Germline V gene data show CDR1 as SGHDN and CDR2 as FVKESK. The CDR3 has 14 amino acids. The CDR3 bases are TGTGCCAGCAGCCGACAGGCTAACACCGGGGAGCTGTTTTTT. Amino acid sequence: CASSRQANTGELFF.

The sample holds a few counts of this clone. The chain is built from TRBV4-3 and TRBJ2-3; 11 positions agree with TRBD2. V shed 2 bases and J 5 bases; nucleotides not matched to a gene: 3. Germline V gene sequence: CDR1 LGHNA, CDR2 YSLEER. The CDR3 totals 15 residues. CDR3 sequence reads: CASSQTSGRGDTQYF. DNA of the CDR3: TGCGCCAGCAGCCAAACTAGCGGGAGAGGAGATACGCAGTATTTT.

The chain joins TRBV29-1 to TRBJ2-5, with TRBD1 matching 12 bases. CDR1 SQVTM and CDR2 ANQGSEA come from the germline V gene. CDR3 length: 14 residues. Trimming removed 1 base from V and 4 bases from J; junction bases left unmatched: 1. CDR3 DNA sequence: TGCAGCGTTGAAGGGGGACAGGGGGCAGAGACCCAGTACTTC. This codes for CSVEGGQGAETQYF. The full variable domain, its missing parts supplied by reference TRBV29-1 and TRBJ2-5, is SAVISQKPSRDICQRGTSLTIQCQVDSQVTMMFWYRQQPGQSLTLIATANQGSEATYESGFVIDKFPISRPNLTFSTLTVSNMSPEDSSIYLCSVEGGQGAETQYFGPGTRLLVL.

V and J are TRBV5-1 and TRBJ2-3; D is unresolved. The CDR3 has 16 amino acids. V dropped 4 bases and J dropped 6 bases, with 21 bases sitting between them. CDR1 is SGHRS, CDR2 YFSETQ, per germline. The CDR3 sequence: CASSLSPRDTWDTQYF. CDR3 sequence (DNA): TGCGCCAGCAGCCTCAGCCCTAGAGACACTTGGGATACGCAGTATTTT.

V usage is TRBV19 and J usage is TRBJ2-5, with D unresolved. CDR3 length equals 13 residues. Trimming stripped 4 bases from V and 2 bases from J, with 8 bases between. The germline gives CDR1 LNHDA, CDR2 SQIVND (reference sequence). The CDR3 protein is CASSTDKQETQYF. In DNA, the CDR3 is TGTGCCAGTAGTACCGACAAGCAAGAGACCCAGTACTTC.

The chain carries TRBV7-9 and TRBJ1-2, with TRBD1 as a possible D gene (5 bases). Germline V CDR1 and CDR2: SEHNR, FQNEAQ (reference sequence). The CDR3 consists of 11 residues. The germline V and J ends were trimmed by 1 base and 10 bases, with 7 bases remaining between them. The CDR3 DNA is TGTGCCAGCAGCTTAGAGGGGACCTACACCTTC. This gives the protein CASSLEGTYTF.

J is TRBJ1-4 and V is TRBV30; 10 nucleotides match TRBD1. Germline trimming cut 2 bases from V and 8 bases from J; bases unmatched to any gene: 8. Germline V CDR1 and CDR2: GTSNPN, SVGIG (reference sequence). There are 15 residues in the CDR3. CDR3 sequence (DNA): TGTGCCTGGAGTACGCGGACAGGGGGAAGGGAAAAACTGTTTTTT. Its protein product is CAWSTRTGGREKLFF.

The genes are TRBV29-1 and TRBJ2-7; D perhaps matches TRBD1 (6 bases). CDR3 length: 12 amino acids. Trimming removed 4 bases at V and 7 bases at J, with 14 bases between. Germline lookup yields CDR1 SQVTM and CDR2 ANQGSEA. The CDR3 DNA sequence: TGCAGCGTTGCGGCAGGGGTGTGGGAGCAGTACTTC. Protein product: CSVAAGVWEQYF.

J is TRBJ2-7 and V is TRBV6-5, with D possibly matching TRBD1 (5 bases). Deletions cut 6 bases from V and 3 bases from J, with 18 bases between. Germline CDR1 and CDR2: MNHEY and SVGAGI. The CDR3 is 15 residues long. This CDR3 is CASSRSGLSLYEQYF. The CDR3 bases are TGTGCCAGCAGCCGGTCAGGGCTCTCCCTCTACGAGCAGTACTTC.